The 30 T cell receptor beta chains in this list originate from one sample, sequenced in a study of early T cells in non-severe SARS-CoV-2 infection. TCRdb reprocessed the 5' RACE reads with MiXCR, giving one entry per CDR3 protein. The repertoire has approximately 70,000 distinct CDR3 sequences, less than 12% of them found once; the top ten carry 15%. Sample: whole blood, taken at baseline. Receptor source: an adult who was a healthcare worker with PCR-confirmed SARS-CoV-2 infection or an uninfected control (not recorded which).

A few counts support this clonotype. This chain uses TRBV4-1 with TRBJ2-5; D gene unclear. Trimming took 3 bases from V and 0 from J, leaving 17 bases between them. Looked up from germline, CDR1 is MGHRA and CDR2 is YSYEKL. CDR3 length: 17 residues. Here the CDR3 reads CASSQFQLGLYQETQYF. The DNA for the CDR3 is TGCGCCAGCAGCCAGTTTCAATTGGGCCTGTACCAAGAGACCCAGTACTTC.

The chain couples TRBV7-2 to TRBJ2-4; D might be TRBD2 (5 bases). V lost 5 bases and J 12 bases, leaving 11 bases between the germline ends. CDR1 SGHTA and CDR2 FQGNSA come from the germline V gene. CDR3 size: 11 residues. CDR3 sequence reads: CASSTEEAQYF. CDR3 in DNA: TGTGCCAGCAGCACGGAGGAGGCTCAGTACTTC.

This clonotype has a handful of counts. The chain recombines TRBV7-2 with TRBJ2-2; D possibly corresponds to TRBD2 (6 bases). The germline V gene has CDR1 SGHTA and CDR2 FQGNSA. The V end lost 5 bases, the J end lost 0 bases, and 13 bases lay between the germline ends. The CDR3 consists of 16 residues. For the CDR3, the DNA is TGTGCCAGCAGCCGGCGGGGAAGCGCGAACACCGGGGAGCTGTTTTTT. Amino acid sequence: CASSRRGSANTGELFF.

This clonotype was detected only a few times. A junction end diverges from the germline sequence, so it may reflect a read error. The rearrangement uses TRBV7-2 and TRBJ2-5, with a tentative D call TRBD2 (6 bases). This CDR3 has 13 amino acids. Germline V gives CDR1 SGHTA, CDR2 FQGNSA. In DNA, the CDR3 is TGTGCCAGCAGCATAGCCGGGGGAGAGACCCAGTACTTC. It yields the protein CASSIAGGETQYF. Combining the CDR3 with reference TRBV7-2 and TRBJ2-5 gives the whole variable domain GAGVSQSPSNKVTEKGKDVELRCDPISGHTALYWYRQSLGQGLEFLIYFQGNSAPDKSGLPSDRFSAERTGGSVSTLTIQRTQQEDSAVYLCASSIAGGETQYFGPGTRLLVL.

This clonotype was seen more than once but under ten times. The rearrangement uses TRBV10-3 and TRBJ1-2, with D possibly matching TRBD1 (6 bases). The CDR3 is 14 residues long. CDR1 and CDR2 (germline): ENHRY, SYGVKD. Trimming cost V 6 bases and J 2 bases, with 13 bases left between them. The CDR3 DNA reads as TGTGCCATCAGGACAGGACTGGAGAACTATGGCTACACCTTC. Translated: CAIRTGLENYGYTF.

This chain joins TRBV27 and TRBJ2-7, with 9 bases fitting TRBD1. Germline assignment: CDR1 MNHEY and CDR2 SMNVEV (reference sequence). CDR3 length: 15 amino acids. J was trimmed by 0 bases and V by 7 bases; bases with no gene match: 7. DNA of the CDR3: TGTGCCAGCAACCCGGGGACAGGGAGCTCCTACGAGCAGTACTTC. Amino acids: CASNPGTGSSYEQYF.

The table lists this clonotype with many counts. V is TRBV7-9 and J is TRBJ2-6, with 7 bases aligning to TRBD1. Germline values: CDR1 SEHNR, CDR2 FQNEAQ (reference sequence). The CDR3 has 20 residues. V was pared by 0 bases and J by 0 bases, with 11 bases of the junction left unmatched. The CDR3, as DNA: TGTGCCAGCAGCTTAGCGAACCGGGACAGACTCTTCTCTGGGGCCAACGTCCTGACTTTC. Its translation is CASSLANRDRLFSGANVLTF.

This clonotype was found a few times. The chain joins TRBV29-1 to TRBJ2-2; D unclear. Deletions cut 4 bases from V and 4 bases from J, with 10 bases between. This CDR3 comprises 13 residues. Germline loops: CDR1 SQVTM, CDR2 ANQGSEA. The CDR3 DNA sequence: TGCAGCGTTGTTTATACTTCCACCGGGGAGCTGTTTTTT. It translates to CSVVYTSTGELFF.

This clonotype was picked up many times. The chain joins TRBV12-3 or TRBV12-4 to TRBJ2-5; TRBD2 matches 11 bases. The trim removed 5 bases at V and 5 bases at J, leaving 4 bases unmatched. The CDR3 is made up of 14 amino acids. The CDR3 is CASSMTSGTETQYF. The CDR3, as DNA: TGTGCCAGCAGTATGACTAGCGGGACGGAGACCCAGTACTTC.

The rearrangement uses TRBV5-4 and TRBJ2-3; D unclear. The germline CDR1 and CDR2 sequences are SGHNT and YYREEE (reference sequence). Trimming pared 4 bases from V and 3 bases from J, leaving 9 bases between. The CDR3 loop spans 13 amino acids. CDR3 in DNA: TGTGCCAGCAGCGGTGCTAGTACAGATACGCAGTATTTT. The encoded protein is CASSGASTDTQYF.

The gene calls are TRBV7-2 and TRBJ1-1, with D maybe TRBD1 (5 bases). The CDR3 covers 13 residues. Per the germline V gene, CDR1 is SGHTA and CDR2 is FQGNSA. Between the trimmed V and J ends, which lost 1 base and 3 bases, there was a span of 6 bases. The CDR3 coding sequence is TGTGCCAGCAGCTTAGAAGGGGACACTGAAGCTTTCTTT. It codes for CASSLEGDTEAFF. Complete variable domain (other parts from reference TRBV7-2 and TRBJ1-1): GAGVSQSPSNKVTEKGKDVELRCDPISGHTALYWYRQSLGQGLEFLIYFQGNSAPDKSGLPSDRFSAERTGGSVSTLTIQRTQQEDSAVYLCASSLEGDTEAFFGQGTRLTVV.

This clonotype was found many times. The chain recombines TRBV7-9 with TRBJ2-2; D possibly corresponds to TRBD1 (6 bases). Between the trimmed V and J ends, which lost 7 bases and 4 bases, there was a span of 16 bases. From germline, CDR1 is SEHNR and CDR2 FQNEAQ (reference sequence). CDR3 size: 15 residues. CDR3 protein: CASTPRGGSTGELFF. CDR3 nucleotides: TGTGCCAGCACCCCAAGAGGGGGAAGCACCGGGGAGCTGTTTTTT.

This clonotype turned up a few times. This chain joins TRBV10-3 and TRBJ2-7; D gene uncertain. CDR1 and CDR2 from the germline V gene are ENHRY and SYGVKD. The length of the CDR3 is 11 residues. V gave up 4 bases and J gave up 3 bases, with 4 bases separating them. The CDR3 spells CAISGDYEQYF. DNA for the CDR3: TGTGCCATCAGTGGGGACTACGAGCAGTACTTC.

The table lists this clonotype with many counts. The chain joins TRBV28 to TRBJ1-2; unclear D gene. V lost 3 bases to trimming and J lost 5 bases, with 13 bases between them. CDR3 length equals 14 residues. The germline V gene encodes CDR1 MDHEN and CDR2 SYDVKM. CDR3 loop: CASSFPLDGYGYTF. The CDR3, as DNA: TGTGCCAGCAGTTTCCCTCTCGACGGTTATGGCTACACCTTC.

In its sample, this clonotype was seen a few times. V usage is TRBV4-3 and J usage is TRBJ2-7; the match to TRBD2 covers 7 bases. The V gene end was trimmed by 4 bases and the J gene end by 0 bases; junction bases not matched to a gene: 9. Germline loops: CDR1 LGHNA, CDR2 YSLEER. The CDR3 extends over 16 amino acids. The CDR3 coding sequence is TGCGCCAGCAGCCGCGACCTCGGGGGGAGCTCCTACGAGCAGTACTTC. This gives the protein CASSRDLGGSSYEQYF.

This clonotype has a count of ten or more. The CDR3, as DNA: TGTGCCAGCAGCCCAGGACAACATGGAGCTTTCTTT. It encodes CASSPGQHGAFF. This chain uses TRBV7-2 with TRBJ1-1; a possible D gene is TRBD1 (5 bases). This CDR3 spans 12 amino acids. CDR1 is SGHTA and CDR2 is FQGNSA in the germline V gene. V shed 5 bases and J shed 10 bases, with 14 bases lying between them.

The chain carries TRBV20-1 and TRBJ2-3, with TRBD2 matching 8 bases. Germline V gene data show CDR1 as DFQATT and CDR2 as SNEGSKA (reference sequence). CDR3 size: 14 residues. V lost 3 bases and J lost 4; bases outside the gene matches: 6. In DNA form, the CDR3 reads TGCAGTGCTAGCTACGGGAGGGCCCCAGATACGCAGTATTTT. Translation: CSASYGRAPDTQYF.

This clonotype was found a few times. J is TRBJ2-2 and V is TRBV29-1; D not certain. This CDR3 has 12 residues. Between the trimmed V and J ends, which lost 5 bases and 5 bases, there was a span of 9 bases. CDR1 is SQVTM and CDR2 is ANQGSEA in the germline V gene. The CDR3 is CSVWHNTGELFF. CDR3 coding DNA: TGCAGCGTTTGGCACAATACCGGGGAGCTGTTTTTT.

This clonotype came up a few times. The limits of the CDR3 on the DNA are not certain, so only TCRdb's listed CDR3 is given. The chain links TRBV12-3 or TRBV12-4 to TRBJ2-2; the D segment call TRBD1 is taken from the table without a DNA check. A total of 17 residues make up the CDR3, ends included. This chain's CDR3 is CASSSSAPGGLTGELFF.

This clonotype counts as medium-sized. The chain couples TRBV7-9 to TRBJ1-1; D unclear. Germline assignment: CDR1 SEHNR and CDR2 FQNEAQ (reference sequence). CDR3 length: 14 amino acids. Between the trimmed V and J ends, which lost 2 bases and 4 bases, there was a span of 11 bases. The CDR3 region has the DNA TGTGCCAGCAGCTTAACGGCCCAAGGCACTGAAGCTTTCTTT. Encoded protein: CASSLTAQGTEAFF.

This clonotype has only a few counts. The chain joins TRBV28 to TRBJ1-1; D ambiguous. Germline V lookup: CDR1 MDHEN, CDR2 SYDVKM. There are 13 residues in the CDR3. With 3 bases removed from V and 8 bases from J, the gap between germline ends came to 13 bases. This CDR3 is CASSFKPHREAFF. The DNA for the CDR3 is TGTGCCAGCAGTTTTAAGCCCCATCGGGAAGCTTTCTTT.

A few counts support this clonotype. The chain joins TRBV12-5 to TRBJ2-5, with D unresolved. The CDR3 extends over 11 amino acids. Germline assignment: CDR1 LGHNT and CDR2 FRNRAP. Trimming removed 3 bases from V and 4 bases from J, with 3 bases in between. For the CDR3, the DNA is TGTGCTAGTGGTTTCGCAGAGACCCAGTACTTC. This codes for CASGFAETQYF.

This clonotype was found many times. The V call is TRBV9, the J call TRBJ2-1; 9 bases are a match to TRBD2. CDR3 length equals 15 residues. Per germline, CDR1 SGDLS and CDR2 YYNGEE. The junction had 6 bases not matched to a gene; V was cut back by 2 bases and J by 6 bases. The CDR3 loop is CASSVSGSPGNEQFF. CDR3 nucleotides: TGTGCCAGCAGCGTTAGCGGGAGTCCGGGCAATGAGCAGTTCTTC.

The rearrangement joins TRBV24-1 to TRBJ2-1; D is undetermined. CDR1 and CDR2 from the germline V gene are KGHDR and SFDVKD. The CDR3 consists of 12 residues. Trimming took 5 bases from V and 6 from J, leaving 7 bases between them. In nucleotides, the CDR3 is TGTGCCACCAGTGTTCCGGGCAATGAGCAGTTCTTC. Protein product: CATSVPGNEQFF.

This clonotype came up many times. The chain has TRBV27 and TRBJ2-7; D is perhaps TRBD2 (6 bases). Trimming cost V 3 bases and J 1 base, with 13 bases left between them. The germline gives CDR1 MNHEY, CDR2 SMNVEV (reference sequence). The CDR3 length is 15 residues. DNA for the CDR3: TGTGCCAGCAGTTTTGGGCGGGGACCTTCCTACGAGCAGTACTTC. It codes for CASSFGRGPSYEQYF.

Ten or more counts support this clonotype. The rearrangement links TRBV9 to TRBJ1-4; D possibly corresponds to TRBD1 (6 bases). V was cut by 4 bases and J by 3 bases, with 16 bases left in between. CDR1 is SGDLS, CDR2 YYNGEE, per germline. This CDR3 region has 16 residues. The CDR3 loop is CASSPEGGWPNEKLFF. DNA for the CDR3: TGTGCCAGCAGCCCGGAGGGGGGATGGCCTAATGAAAAACTGTTTTTT.

This clonotype was recorded a few times. The CDR3 nucleotides read TGTGCCAGCCGGGAAACTAGCGGAACCTACAATGAGCAGTTCTTC. Translating it yields CASRETSGTYNEQFF. The chain joins TRBV5-4 to TRBJ2-1; 8 nucleotides match TRBD2. This CDR3 contains 15 residues. After removal of 7 bases from V and 2 bases from J, the junction contained 8 bases not matched to a gene. Germline-derived CDR1 and CDR2 are SGHNT and YYREEE (reference sequence).

This clonotype was counted ten times or more. For the CDR3, the DNA is TGTGCCAGCAGTTTCCTCAACAATGAGCAGTTCTTC. This sequence encodes CASSFLNNEQFF. V is TRBV28 and J is TRBJ2-1; D is uncertain. The CDR3 consists of 12 residues. Looked up from germline, CDR1 is MDHEN and CDR2 is SYDVKM. V was clipped by 3 bases and J by 5 bases, with 5 bases between them.

This clonotype showed up just a few times. The V gene is TRBV20-1, the J gene TRBJ1-2; 7 bases are shared with TRBD1. CDR1 is DFQATT and CDR2 is SNEGSKA in the germline V gene (reference sequence). The CDR3 extends over 15 amino acids. The V and J ends lost 1 base and 4 bases, in that order; junction bases with no gene match: 9. In DNA form, the CDR3 reads TGCAGTGCTAGAGTGGTCGCAGGGGGGCCCTATGGCTACACCTTC. It codes for CSARVVAGGPYGYTF.

This clonotype was recorded a few times. The rearrangement uses TRBV4-2 and TRBJ2-3, with a weak D call TRBD2 (7 bases). Trimming removed 0 bases at V and 2 bases at J, with 18 bases between. CDR3 length: 18 amino acids. CDR1 and CDR2 from the germline V gene are LGHNA and YNFKEQ. CDR3 protein: CASSQEVARRGLTDTQYF. As DNA, the CDR3 is TGTGCCAGCAGCCAAGAAGTTGCTAGGCGGGGGCTCACAGATACGCAGTATTTT.